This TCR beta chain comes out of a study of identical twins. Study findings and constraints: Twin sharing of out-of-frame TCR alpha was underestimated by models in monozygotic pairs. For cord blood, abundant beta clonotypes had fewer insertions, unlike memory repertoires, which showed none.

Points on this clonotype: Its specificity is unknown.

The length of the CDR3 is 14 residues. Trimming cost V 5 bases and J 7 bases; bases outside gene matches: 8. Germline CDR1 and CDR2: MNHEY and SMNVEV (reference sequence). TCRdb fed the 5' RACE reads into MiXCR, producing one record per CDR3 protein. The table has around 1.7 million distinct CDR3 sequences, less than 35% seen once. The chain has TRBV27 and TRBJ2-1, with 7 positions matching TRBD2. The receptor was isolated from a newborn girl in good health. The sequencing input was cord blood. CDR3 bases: TGTGCCAGCAGTCCTCGCGGGAGCCCTAATGAGCAGTTCTTC. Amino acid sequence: CASSPRGSPNEQFF.